The 14 T cell receptor beta chains in this list originate from one sample, sequenced in a study of CD8 T cells in ankylosing spondylitis. Findings and caveats of the study: It appeared that ankylosing spondylitis blood was characterized by a TCR beta motif of about eight highly homologous variants.

MiXCR, applied by TCRdb to the 5' RACE reads, yields one record per CDR3 protein. The repertoire holds under 250,000 distinct CDR3 sequences, with more than 5.5% as singletons. Their specific antigens are unknown. The sample consisted of blood, either unsorted or a sorted T cell fraction (not recorded which). The source is a male donor with ankylosing spondylitis.

This clonotype occurred many times. Here the CDR3 reads CASSVDVNTEAFF. DNA for the CDR3: TGTGCCAGCAGCGTAGACGTGAACACTGAAGCTTTCTTT. The V gene is TRBV9, the J gene TRBJ1-1; D is ambiguous. This CDR3 comprises 13 residues. V was pared by 0 bases and J by 0 bases, with 3 bases between. The V gene's germline CDR1 is SGDLS and CDR2 YYNGEE.

This clonotype was seen repeatedly, ten times or more. The chain joins TRBV11-3 to TRBJ2-7; D possibly corresponds to TRBD1 (6 bases). The CDR3 has 14 amino acids. V shed 3 bases and J shed 6 bases, with 15 bases lying between them. CDR1 and CDR2 from the germline V gene are SGHNT and YENEEA. CDR3 sequence (DNA): TGTGCCAGCAGCTTTCAGGGGTCGCTGGGCGAGCAGTACTTC. This gives the protein CASSFQGSLGEQYF.

This clonotype was found many times. The CDR3 here is CASSLGISDGINEQFF. The DNA for the CDR3 is TGTGCCAGCAGTTTAGGGATCTCGGACGGGATCAATGAGCAGTTCTTC. The chain has TRBV27 and TRBJ2-1; TRBD2 is a possible D gene (5 bases). The CDR3 has 16 amino acids. Germline lookup yields CDR1 MNHEY and CDR2 SMNVEV (reference sequence). Trimming took off 2 bases at V and 6 bases at J, with 17 bases between the two ends.

The rearrangement joins TRBV28 to TRBJ1-2, with TRBD1 identical over 7 bases. Unmatched junction bases numbered 2, after V lost 2 bases and J lost 2 bases. This CDR3 has 14 amino acids. The germline CDR1 and CDR2 sequences are MDHEN and SYDVKM. The CDR3 DNA sequence: TGTGCCAGCAGTTTACGACAGGGCAACTATGGCTACACCTTC. Translated, it gives CASSLRQGNYGYTF.

This clonotype has ten or more counts. The V gene is TRBV7-8, the J gene TRBJ2-7, with 11 bases identical to TRBD2. Germline V gives CDR1 SGHVS, CDR2 FQNEAQ. The CDR3 length is 17 residues. The V and J ends lost 5 bases and 2 bases, in that order; junction bases with no gene match: 11. The CDR3 loop reads CASSPRWVAGGTYEQYF. CDR3 bases: TGTGCCAGCAGCCCCCGTTGGGTAGCGGGAGGGACCTACGAGCAGTACTTC.

A few counts support this clonotype. The chain carries TRBV20-1 and TRBJ1-6; D is perhaps TRBD1 (5 bases). Germline V gives CDR1 DFQATT, CDR2 SNEGSKA (reference sequence). Trimming pared 4 bases from V and 3 bases from J, leaving 19 bases between. The CDR3 is 17 amino acids. The CDR3 protein is CSAISLQEMDYNSPLHF. For the CDR3, the DNA is TGCAGTGCTATTAGCTTACAGGAGATGGACTATAATTCACCCCTCCACTTT.

This clonotype was detected many times. The chain carries TRBV6-5 and TRBJ1-5; D gene ambiguous. The CDR3 totals 14 residues. Germline values: CDR1 MNHEY, CDR2 SVGAGI. V lost 6 bases and J 0 bases, leaving 9 bases between the germline ends. The CDR3 protein is CASSGSFSNQPQHF. CDR3 bases: TGTGCCAGCAGCGGGTCGTTTAGCAATCAGCCCCAGCATTTT.

This clonotype was counted at least ten times. The chain employs TRBV10-3 and TRBJ1-1; unclear D gene. The CDR3 has 11 residues. CDR1 and CDR2 (germline): ENHRY, SYGVKD. V lost 3 bases and J lost 8, with 7 bases in between. CDR3 region: CAISDETEAFF. The CDR3 coding sequence is TGTGCCATCAGTGATGAGACAGAAGCTTTCTTT.

The V and J genes are TRBV4-3 and TRBJ2-5, with a weak D call TRBD1 (6 bases). V lost 0 bases and J 5 bases, leaving 13 bases between the germline ends. CDR1 LGHNA and CDR2 YSLEER come from the germline V gene. CDR3 length: 15 residues. The CDR3 DNA is TGCGCCAGCAGCCAAGAAGGGGGTGGAACGGAGACCCAGTACTTC. Residues: CASSQEGGGTETQYF.

Ten or more counts support this clonotype. The chain has TRBV4-3 and TRBJ2-3; 10 bases are shared with TRBD1. With 1 base clipped from V and 2 bases from J, the junction kept 0 bases outside the gene matches. The CDR3 is 15 amino acids. Germline CDR1 is LGHNA and CDR2 is YSLEER. CDR3 protein: CASSQGQGATDTQYF. The CDR3 bases are TGCGCCAGCAGCCAAGGACAGGGGGCCACAGATACGCAGTATTTT.

This clonotype has just a few counts. The rearrangement links TRBV29-1 to TRBJ2-3; D call uncertain. The V end lost 6 bases, the J end lost 3 bases, and 4 bases lay between the germline ends. The germline V gene encodes CDR1 SQVTM and CDR2 ANQGSEA. The CDR3 consists of 10 residues. In nucleotides, the CDR3 is TGCAGCGTGGAAACAGATACGCAGTATTTT. This codes for CSVETDTQYF.

This clonotype was found many times. This chain joins TRBV5-1 and TRBJ2-7, with D uncertain. The V and J ends lost 0 bases and 0 bases respectively, with 7 bases between them. Germline CDR1 reads SGHRS; CDR2 reads YFSETQ. The CDR3 totals 14 residues. CDR3 sequence (DNA): TGCGCCAGCAGCTTGGCTTACGGCTCCTACGAGCAGTACTTC. Translation gives CASSLAYGSYEQYF.

This clonotype was counted at least ten times. The chain recombines TRBV20-1 with TRBJ2-1, with 9 bases identical to TRBD1. The CDR3 contains 15 residues. Germline V CDR1 and CDR2: DFQATT, SNEGSKA (reference sequence). V dropped 6 bases and J dropped 8; count of bases not matched to a gene: 14. In DNA, the CDR3 is TGCAGTGCGAAAGCCACAGGGGGCGGCCTGTATGAGCAGTTCTTC. The encoded protein is CSAKATGGGLYEQFF.

This clonotype came up many times. Here the CDR3 reads CASSTILTDTQYF. CDR3 DNA: TGTGCCAGCAGTACTATTCTCACAGATACGCAGTATTTT. The V call is TRBV28, the J call TRBJ2-3; no clear D. Between the trimmed V and J ends, which lost 5 bases and 2 bases, there was a span of 8 bases. The V gene's germline CDR1 is MDHEN and CDR2 SYDVKM. This CDR3 spans 13 amino acids.